This TCR beta chain was identified during a study of cytomegalovirus exposure and HLA in healthy donors. PCR involved 60 Vbeta and 13 Jbeta primers. Repertoires were generated with immunoSEQ multiplex PCR, while TCRdb's copy carries only in-frame clones and drops some. Among under 130,000 clones, 78% were seen once, and the ten largest hold 1.3%. Between the trimmed V and J ends, which lost 4 bases and 2 bases, there was a span of 14 bases. The CDR3 totals 15 residues. In germline, CDR1 is SGHVS, CDR2 FQNEAQ. This clone has just a few counts. The target antigen is unknown. Study-level results: Cytomegalovirus status was reportedly diagnosed by the classifier with high specificity and sensitivity. HLA alleles showed associations with some 17,000 TCR beta sequences in a later analysis, at a 0.05 false discovery rate. With further analysis later on, most CMV-associated TCR beta chains appeared HLA-restricted.

This sequence originates from a young man in good health and CMV-seronegative. Sequences were obtained from PBMCs. The J gene is TRBJ2-5, the V gene TRBV7-8; D is possibly TRBD1 (5 bases). The CDR3 protein is CASSWARVIQETQYF. CDR3 nucleotides: TGTGCCAGCAGCTGGGCCAGGGTCATACAAGAGACCCAGTACTTC.